The subject of this entry is one T cell receptor (beta chain). These data belong to a study of shared T cell receptors in the human thymus. This CDR3 spans 15 amino acids. CDR1 and CDR2 (germline): GTSNPN, SVGIG (reference sequence). V lost 2 bases and J 2 bases, leaving 13 bases between the germline ends. Assay: immunoSEQ multiplex PCR; the TCRdb copy retains only in-frame clones and omits some. The sample records about 540,000 clones, approximately 80% being singletons. This sample was also put to use in a study of human thymus T cells. Per that study: Healthy Finnish infants having corrective surgery for congenital heart defects served as donors. Resections from corrective heart surgery supplied the thymus tissue. Thymic and blood repertoires appeared to carry a bias in their V and J gene usage.

This receptor was obtained from a boy less than two years old with a congenital heart defect. The sample comprised thymocytes. The rearrangement joins TRBV30 to TRBJ1-5, with D possibly TRBD1 on 5 matching bases. In DNA form, the CDR3 reads TGTGCCTGGAGTAAGGGGAAACTGGGCAATCAGCCCCAGCATTTT. Translated, it gives CAWSKGKLGNQPQHF.